These 13 T cell receptor beta chains share one sample of origin, sequenced in a study of T cells in Graves' hyperthyroidism and ophthalmopathy. Regions amplified from RNA transcripts were the TCR beta CDR3 regions. The primer set for the first-round RT-PCR of the TCR CDR3 was HTBI. MiXCR, applied by TCRdb to the multiplex PCR reads, yields one record per CDR3 protein. The data contain fewer than 900,000 distinct CDR3 sequences, around 20% of them singletons. The sequencing sample was made of blood. The receptors shown here come from a woman between 50 and 59 years old with Graves' hyperthyroidism that later progressed to Graves' ophthalmopathy.

This clonotype has ten or more counts. V gene TRBV7-3 combines with J gene TRBJ1-2, with TRBD1 matching over 10 bases. Losses at the gene ends were 0 bases for V and 3 bases for J; bases not matched to a gene: 1. CDR1 SGHTA and CDR2 FQGTGA come from the germline V gene. The CDR3 runs 15 residues. The CDR3 is CASSLTGQGDYGYTF. The CDR3 DNA follows: TGTGCCAGCAGCTTAACCGGACAGGGGGACTATGGCTACACCTTC.

Ten or more counts support this clonotype. The rearrangement joins TRBV3-1 to TRBJ2-2; tentative D call: TRBD1 (6 bases). This CDR3 region has 15 residues. Germline assignment: CDR1 LGHDT and CDR2 YNNKEL (reference sequence). Trimming took off 1 base at V and 6 bases at J, with 12 bases between the two ends. In DNA form, the CDR3 reads TGTGCCAGCAGCCAAGGACAGGCTAAGGCCGGGGAGCTGTTTTTT. This sequence encodes CASSQGQAKAGELFF.

This clonotype was counted many times. This chain links TRBV6-5 with TRBJ1-3; no clear D. The CDR3 has 15 amino acids. V gave up 0 bases and J gave up 1 base, with 7 bases separating them. Germline values: CDR1 MNHEY, CDR2 SVGAGI. The CDR3 DNA follows: TGTGCCAGCAGTTACTCGGAGGGATCTGGAAACACCATATATTTT. This sequence encodes CASSYSEGSGNTIYF.

The chain recombines TRBV24-1 with TRBJ1-1; D may be TRBD1 (6 bases). Germline CDR1 and CDR2: KGHDR and SFDVKD. Trimming took off 1 base at V and 6 bases at J, with 14 bases between the two ends. This CDR3 has 15 residues. The CDR3 DNA sequence: TGTGCCACCAGTGATTTTCACAGGGACTACCCTGAAGCTTTCTTT. Protein product: CATSDFHRDYPEAFF.

In its sample, this clonotype was seen many times. The CDR3 loop is CASSDFRGNYGYTF. The CDR3 nucleotides are TGTGCCAGCAGTGATTTCAGGGGGAACTATGGCTACACCTTC. This chain joins TRBV6-1 and TRBJ1-2; 7 bases line up with TRBD1. Germline values: CDR1 MNHNS, CDR2 SASEGT. CDR3 size: 14 residues. The trim removed 3 bases at V and 2 bases at J, leaving 3 bases unmatched.

This clonotype was counted a few times. V gene TRBV4-2 combines with J gene TRBJ2-2, with a weak D call TRBD2 (6 bases). Germline V gives CDR1 LGHNA, CDR2 YNFKEQ. This CDR3 is 16 amino acids long. The germline V and J ends were trimmed by 3 bases and 2 bases, with 13 bases remaining between them. CDR3 nucleotides: TGTGCCAGCAGCCAGGACGGGGGTTCAAACACCGGGGAGCTGTTTTTT. This encodes CASSQDGGSNTGELFF.

The chain carries TRBV20-1 and TRBJ2-7; TRBD2 aligns across 7 bases. The J segment lost 2 bases and the V segment lost 0 bases, leaving 16 bases of the junction unmatched. The CDR3 loop spans 18 amino acids. CDR1 and CDR2 (germline): DFQATT, SNEGSKA (reference sequence). The CDR3 DNA sequence: TGCAGTGCTAGAGATGGTGCCTCCGCGGGGGAATTTCCCTACGAGCAGTACTTC. Translating gives CSARDGASAGEFPYEQYF.

The sample holds many counts of this clonotype. In nucleotides, the CDR3 is TGTGCCAGCAGCCTAAGACTAGCGGGGGCAGGGGGGGAGACCCAGTACTTC. Its translation is CASSLRLAGAGGETQYF. The chain links TRBV7-2 to TRBJ2-5, with 12 bases fitting TRBD2. The J segment lost 5 bases and the V segment lost 5 bases, leaving 12 bases of the junction unmatched. CDR3 size: 17 residues. CDR1 and CDR2 (germline): SGHTA, FQGNSA.

In this sample, this clonotype turned up many times. The chain joins TRBV2 to TRBJ2-5; D is perhaps TRBD1 (6 bases). The CDR3 is 14 amino acids. Germline V gene sequence: CDR1 SNHLY, CDR2 FYNNEI. Trimming removed 7 bases from V and 1 base from J, with 13 bases in between. CDR3 DNA sequence: TGTGCCAGCACCCCCCGACAGGCCCAAGAGACCCAGTACTTC. As protein: CASTPRQAQETQYF.

This clonotype was picked up many times. This chain joins TRBV3-1 and TRBJ1-6; TRBD1 is a possible D gene (6 bases). The CDR3 is 14 amino acids. Trimming left V 0 bases short and J 9 bases short, with 9 bases between. Germline CDR1 LGHDT, CDR2 YNNKEL (reference sequence). Here the CDR3 reads CASSQDRGSSPLHF. CDR3 DNA sequence: TGTGCCAGCAGCCAAGACAGGGGAAGTTCACCCCTCCACTTT. Combining the CDR3 with reference TRBV3-1 and TRBJ1-6 gives the whole variable domain DTAVSQTPKYLVTQMGNDKSIKCEQNLGHDTMYWYKQDSKKFLKIMFSYNNKELIINETVPNRFSPKSPDKAHLNLHINSLELGDSAVYFCASSQDRGSSPLHFGNGTRLTVT.

This clonotype was counted many times. This chain connects TRBV7-8 to TRBJ1-2, with D tentatively TRBD1 (6 bases). The CDR3 has 15 residues. Germline CDR1 and CDR2: SGHVS and FQNEAQ. Trimming left V 5 bases short and J 8 bases short, with 21 bases between. Written as DNA, the CDR3 is TGTGCCAGCAGCCTAATAATACAGGGCATAGGGGGCTACACCTTC. Protein: CASSLIIQGIGGYTF.

This rearrangement joins TRBV3-1 to TRBJ2-7, with D possibly being TRBD2 (5 bases). The germline CDR1 and CDR2 sequences are LGHDT and YNNKEL (reference sequence). The V end lost 5 bases, the J end lost 7 bases, and 18 bases lay between the germline ends. The CDR3 extends over 14 amino acids. This CDR3 reads CASSSGSGIGEQYF. CDR3 sequence (DNA): TGTGCCAGCAGCTCCGGTTCGGGAATAGGTGAGCAGTACTTC.

The CDR3 nucleotides read TGTGCCAGCAGCACCACATTGGCCGGGGAGCTGTTTTTT. This encodes CASSTTLAGELFF. The chain couples TRBV9 to TRBJ2-2; D ambiguous. Between the trimmed V and J ends, which lost 4 bases and 6 bases, there was a span of 10 bases. This CDR3 has 13 residues. Looked up from germline, CDR1 is SGDLS and CDR2 is YYNGEE.